A selection of T cell receptor beta chains follows, all from one sample in a study of cytomegalovirus exposure and HLA in healthy donors. Method: immunoSEQ multiplex PCR; TCRdb's copy keeps in-frame clones and lacks some. The sample consists of 110,000 to 150,000 clones, around four fifths of them appearing once. The sample consisted of PBMCs. These receptors were collected from a male donor in good health and CMV-seronegative. Each CDR3 is given with its conserved first and last residue. A D gene is named only where the DNA matches it firmly. Rows give clone size only sometimes, using once, few, many, or a class for an expanded clone.

V: TRBV4-3
J: TRBJ2-1
size: NA
D: TRBD2
DNA: TGCGCCAGCAGCCAAGATAATCCGGCTAGCGGGACTTACAATGAGCAGTTCTTC
CDR3: CASSQDNPASGTYNEQFF

V: TRBV7-3
J: TRBJ2-6
size: NA
D: NA
DNA: TGTGCCAGCAGCTTAATTGCGGGGAGCTCTGGGGCCAACGTCCTGACTTTC
CDR3: CASSLIAGSSGANVLTF

V: TRBV19
J: TRBJ2-7
size: once
D: TRBD1
DNA: TGTGCCAGTACACCGGGACAGGGGTCGGGGGAGCAGTACTTC
CDR3: CASTPGQGSGEQYF

V: TRBV9
J: TRBJ1-6
size: once
D: TRBD1
DNA: TGTGCCAGCAGCGTAGACACAGGGGTTAAGAATTCACCCCTCCACTTT
CDR3: CASSVDTGVKNSPLHF

V: TRBV5-4
J: TRBJ1-4
size: NA
D: NA
DNA: TGTGCCAGCAGCTTGGCGGGGGGCGGGGAAAAACTGTTTTTT
CDR3: CASSLAGGGEKLFF

V: TRBV7-9
J: TRBJ2-2
size: NA
D: NA
DNA: TGTGCCAGCAGCTTAAAGGGACAGAACACCGGGGAGCTGTTTTTT
CDR3: CASSLKGQNTGELFF

V: TRBV9
J: TRBJ2-7
size: NA
D: TRBD2
DNA: TGTGCCAGCAGCGTAGTGATAGCGGGGGAGCAGTACTTC
CDR3: CASSVVIAGEQYF

V: TRBV14
J: TRBJ2-1
size: NA
D: TRBD2
DNA: TGTGCCAGCTCCCCTTCGGGGAGGGGCAAGTTCTTC
CDR3: CASSPSGRGKFF

V: TRBV9
J: TRBJ1-2
size: NA
D: TRBD1
DNA: TGTGCCAGCAGCGTAGGGAGACAGGGGGATTATGGCTACACCTTC
CDR3: CASSVGRQGDYGYTF

V: TRBV4-3
J: TRBJ2-2
size: NA
D: NA
DNA: TGCGCCAGCAGCCAAGACGACAGCACCGGGGAGCTGTTTTTT
CDR3: CASSQDDSTGELFF

V: TRBV15
J: TRBJ2-1
size: few
D: TRBD2
DNA: TGTGCCACCAGCACTACTTTAGCGGGGGATATATACAATGAGCAGTTCTTC
CDR3: CATSTTLAGDIYNEQFF

V: TRBV29-1
J: TRBJ2-1
size: NA
D: TRBD1
DNA: TGCAGCGCCCACAGGGGCTCCTACAATGAGCAGTTCTTC
CDR3: CSAHRGSYNEQFF

V: TRBV18
J: TRBJ2-1
size: NA
D: NA
DNA: TGTGCCAGCTCACCACCGATTAGCTCCTACAATGAGCAGTTCTTC
CDR3: CASSPPISSYNEQFF

V: TRBV11-2
J: TRBJ1-2
size: NA
D: NA
DNA: TGTGCCAGCAGCTTGGACAGCAACTATGGCTACACCTTC
CDR3: CASSLDSNYGYTF

V: TRBV2
J: TRBJ1-5
size: NA
D: TRBD1
DNA: TGTGCCAGCAGTAGCCCGAGACAGGGAAGTTATCAGCCCCAGCATTTT
CDR3: CASSSPRQGSYQPQHF

V: TRBV7-8
J: TRBJ2-7
size: NA
D: NA
DNA: TGTGCCAGCAGCGTACCGAGGACGTCAGGGTCCTACGAGCAGTACTTC
CDR3: CASSVPRTSGSYEQYF

V: TRBV6-5
J: TRBJ2-1
size: NA
D: NA
DNA: TGTGCCAGCAGACCGAAGACAACCCCCAATGAGCAGTTCTTC
CDR3: CASRPKTTPNEQFF

V: TRBV21-1
J: TRBJ1-4
size: NA
D: NA
DNA: TGTGCCAGCAACCCTCTCCCGGGAGGGGGCTTGTCTAATGAAAAACTGTTTTTT
CDR3: CASNPLPGGGLSNEKLFF

V: TRBV5-3
J: TRBJ2-5
size: NA
D: TRBD2
DNA: TGTGCCAGAACCCCGACTAGCGATGTGGAGACCCAGTACTTC
CDR3: CARTPTSDVETQYF

V: TRBV10-2
J: TRBJ2-1
size: NA
D: NA
DNA: TGCGCCAGCAAACCCGGACAGAATTCTTACAATGAGCAGTTCTTC
CDR3: CASKPGQNSYNEQFF

V: TRBV7-3
J: TRBJ2-1
size: few
D: NA
DNA: TGTGCCAGCAGCTCCGACAAAAATTACAATGAGCAGTTCTTC
CDR3: CASSSDKNYNEQFF

V: TRBV6-1
J: TRBJ2-7
size: NA
D: NA
DNA: TGTGCCAGCAGGGAAGGACAGCTTACAGGGGAGCAGTACTTC
CDR3: CASREGQLTGEQYF

V: TRBV27
J: TRBJ2-1
size: NA
D: TRBD2
DNA: TGTGCCAGCAGGAGGCTAGCGGGGAGCTCCTACAATGAGCAGTTCTTC
CDR3: CASRRLAGSSYNEQFF

V: TRBV28
J: TRBJ2-7
size: NA
D: NA
DNA: TGTGGGGCAGGGGAGCCCTACGAGCAGTACTTC
CDR3: CGAGEPYEQYF

V: TRBV19
J: TRBJ2-6
size: NA
D: NA
DNA: TGTGCCAGTAGTATTAGGAGCTCTGGGGCCAACGTCCTGACTTTC
CDR3: CASSIRSSGANVLTF

V: TRBV11-2
J: TRBJ2-1
size: NA
D: NA
DNA: TGTGCCAGCAGCCCCCGGTTTCCCCCCGGGGTTGAGCAGTTCTTC
CDR3: CASSPRFPPGVEQFF

V: TRBV13
J: TRBJ2-6
size: once
D: TRBD1
DNA: TGTGCCAGCAGCTTAAGTGGACAGGGGGAACCTGGGGCCAACGTCCTGACTTTC
CDR3: CASSLSGQGEPGANVLTF

V: TRBV10-3
J: TRBJ2-1
size: NA
D: NA
DNA: TGTGCCATCAGTGATGGGCAGGCTTACAATGAGCAGTTCTTC
CDR3: CAISDGQAYNEQFF

V: TRBV2
J: TRBJ2-7
size: NA
D: TRBD1
DNA: TGTGCCAGCACCCGGACAGGGCCCACCTACGAGCAGTACTTC
CDR3: CASTRTGPTYEQYF

V: TRBV2
J: TRBJ2-7
size: NA
D: NA
DNA: TGTGCCGGTAAACTAGCCGGAGAGGCCTACGAGCAGTACTTC
CDR3: CAGKLAGEAYEQYF

V: TRBV6-5
J: TRBJ2-7
size: NA
D: TRBD1
DNA: TGTGCCAGCAGTTACTCGGGACAGAGCTCCTACGAGCAGTACTTC
CDR3: CASSYSGQSSYEQYF

V: TRBV9
J: TRBJ2-7
size: NA
D: NA
DNA: TGTGCCAGCAGCGTAAAGGGAGGATTAAACTACGAGCAGTACTTC
CDR3: CASSVKGGLNYEQYF

V: TRBV18
J: TRBJ2-5
size: NA
D: TRBD1
DNA: TGTGCCAGCTCCCCACGGGACAGGACGGAGACCCAGTACTTC
CDR3: CASSPRDRTETQYF

V: TRBV14
J: TRBJ2-3
size: NA
D: NA
DNA: TGTGCCAGCAGCCCAGAGGGGGGTAGCACAGATACGCAGTATTTT
CDR3: CASSPEGGSTDTQYF

V: TRBV5-4
J: TRBJ2-2
size: NA
D: TRBD1
DNA: TGTGCCAGCAGCGGGCGGATTGGACAGGGATACACCGGGGAGCTGTTTTTT
CDR3: CASSGRIGQGYTGELFF

V: TRBV29-1
J: TRBJ2-7
size: NA
D: TRBD1
DNA: TGCAGCGCCCTAGTCGCCGGGACAGGGTCTTCCTACGAGCAGTACTTC
CDR3: CSALVAGTGSSYEQYF

V: TRBV4-2
J: TRBJ1-1
size: NA
D: NA
DNA: TGTGCCAGCAGTCGTAATCAGTTGCTGAACACTGAAGCTTTCTTT
CDR3: CASSRNQLLNTEAFF

V: TRBV9
J: TRBJ2-2
size: NA
D: NA
DNA: TGTGCCAGCAGCGTAGGACAGATGAACACCGGGGAGCTGTTTTTT
CDR3: CASSVGQMNTGELFF

V: TRBV27
J: TRBJ2-7
size: NA
D: TRBD1
DNA: TGTGCCAGCAGTTTAGGGGGACCGGGACAGGGGCACTACGAGCAGTACTTC
CDR3: CASSLGGPGQGHYEQYF

V: TRBV6-5
J: TRBJ2-7
size: NA
D: NA
DNA: TGTGCCAGCAGTTACTACTACCCCCTATTGGAGCAGTACTTC
CDR3: CASSYYYPLLEQYF

V: TRBV30
J: TRBJ2-1
size: NA
D: TRBD2
DNA: TGTGCCTGGAGGGGGACTAGCGGGCACGATGAGCAGTTCTTC
CDR3: CAWRGTSGHDEQFF

V: TRBV11-2
J: TRBJ2-1
size: NA
D: NA
DNA: TGTGCCAGCAGCTTAGTTTCGGGGGGCAAGTACAATGAGCAGTTCTTC
CDR3: CASSLVSGGKYNEQFF

V: TRBV5-1
J: TRBJ2-3
size: NA
D: TRBD2
DNA: TGCGCCAGCAGCAGCACTAGCGGGAGATCAGATACGCAGTATTTT
CDR3: CASSSTSGRSDTQYF

V: TRBV5-1
J: TRBJ2-2
size: once
D: TRBD1
DNA: TGCGCCAGCCTTCAACCGGGACAGGGAACCGGGGAGCTGTTTTTT
CDR3: CASLQPGQGTGELFF

V: TRBV9
J: TRBJ1-1
size: NA
D: NA
DNA: TGTGCCAGCAGCGTAGCTATCGGGATTGCCGTTGACACTGAAGCTTTCTTT
CDR3: CASSVAIGIAVDTEAFF

V: TRBV7-9
J: TRBJ1-1
size: NA
D: TRBD1
DNA: TGTGCCAGCAGCGTAACCCAGGGGGCTGGGGTGGGAGCTTTCTTT
CDR3: CASSVTQGAGVGAFF

V: TRBV10-3
J: TRBJ2-3
size: few
D: NA
DNA: TGTGCCATCCGCAGTAGCGAGGCCAGCGCAGATACGCAGTATTTT
CDR3: CAIRSSEASADTQYF

V: TRBV27
J: TRBJ2-5
size: NA
D: TRBD2
DNA: TGTGCCAGCAGTACTAGCGGGGGAAAAGAGACCCAGTACTTC
CDR3: CASSTSGGKETQYF